The rows below give T cell receptor beta chains drawn from one sample of a study of blood T cell repertoires in COVID-19. The data were produced by immunoSEQ multiplex PCR, yet TCRdb's version contains in-frame clones alone and is incomplete. The sample has some 150,000 clones, about nine tenths seen once; the top ten hold 3% to 4.5%. What was sequenced was peripheral blood. The receptors originated from a woman aged 60-70 years who had recovered from COVID-19. CDR3s include the opening cysteine and the closing phenylalanine or tryptophan. Fields, in order: J gene, V gene, CDR3 protein.

J gene: TRBJ2-2; V gene: TRBV6-1; CDR3 protein: CASSGGNRGLSTGELFF
J gene: TRBJ2-5; V gene: TRBV11-2; CDR3 protein: CASSLDRETQYF
J gene: TRBJ2-7; V gene: TRBV6-5; CDR3 protein: CASRGGIYSYEQYF
J gene: TRBJ2-7; V gene: TRBV11-1; CDR3 protein: CASSSQGYEQYF
J gene: TRBJ1-1; V gene: TRBV7-8; CDR3 protein: CASTVTVNTEAFF
J gene: TRBJ2-7; V gene: TRBV10-3; CDR3 protein: CAISGGTGGPYEQYF
J gene: TRBJ1-3; V gene: TRBV2; CDR3 protein: CASSGQGQGNTIYF
J gene: TRBJ2-7; V gene: TRBV9; CDR3 protein: CASSVGGFDPYEQYF
J gene: TRBJ2-2; V gene: TRBV5-1; CDR3 protein: CASSLGQVAGELFF
J gene: TRBJ2-1; V gene: TRBV28; CDR3 protein: CASSASGLAGGKSSYNEQFF
J gene: TRBJ1-2; V gene: TRBV19; CDR3 protein: CASSIGGGGAFGYTF
J gene: TRBJ2-1; V gene: TRBV5-1; CDR3 protein: CASSLGSGGLSNEQFF
J gene: TRBJ2-7; V gene: TRBV4-3; CDR3 protein: CASSQDLADDEQYF
J gene: TRBJ1-1; V gene: TRBV7-2; CDR3 protein: CASSLERGGTEAFF
J gene: TRBJ2-3; V gene: TRBV7-9; CDR3 protein: CASEGPAGGLSTDTQYF
J gene: TRBJ2-7; V gene: TRBV6-1; CDR3 protein: CASSEGQSVIYEQYF
J gene: TRBJ1-6; V gene: TRBV30; CDR3 protein: CAWSVMAGEVASPLHF
J gene: TRBJ2-2; V gene: TRBV11-3; CDR3 protein: CASSLDHTRGHGELFF
J gene: TRBJ2-7; V gene: TRBV7-2; CDR3 protein: CASRQFSGDSSYEQYF
J gene: TRBJ1-1; V gene: TRBV6-6; CDR3 protein: CASSTGVNTEAFF
J gene: TRBJ2-5; V gene: TRBV7-9; CDR3 protein: CASNPGGQGARETQYF
J gene: TRBJ2-7; V gene: TRBV28; CDR3 protein: CASSLLAGPVYEQYF
J gene: TRBJ2-7; V gene: TRBV5-1; CDR3 protein: CASSLGGLSEQYF
J gene: TRBJ2-7; V gene: TRBV9; CDR3 protein: CASSEGTGLSIEQYF
J gene: TRBJ1-6; V gene: TRBV28; CDR3 protein: CASSLEGLRSYNSPLHF
J gene: TRBJ2-7; V gene: TRBV28; CDR3 protein: CASSSRDRGAYEQYF
J gene: TRBJ2-1; V gene: TRBV19; CDR3 protein: CASSVRGENEQFF
J gene: TRBJ2-4; V gene: TRBV13; CDR3 protein: CASDSGGEAAKNIQYF
J gene: TRBJ2-3; V gene: TRBV28; CDR3 protein: CASSLLLSSEAPDTQYF
J gene: TRBJ2-7; V gene: TRBV5-1; CDR3 protein: CASGALSSYEQYF
J gene: TRBJ2-3; V gene: TRBV28; CDR3 protein: CASSLFYGGNTDTQYF
J gene: TRBJ2-3; V gene: TRBV7-2; CDR3 protein: CASSPGTSPSDTQYF
J gene: TRBJ2-5; V gene: TRBV7-9; CDR3 protein: CASSRDTGRETQYF
J gene: TRBJ1-2; V gene: TRBV6-2/TRBV6-3; CDR3 protein: CASSYSRLRRTKETYGYTF
J gene: TRBJ1-4; V gene: TRBV19; CDR3 protein: CATHRGGDEKLFF
J gene: TRBJ2-2; V gene: TRBV28; CDR3 protein: CASIRQGGGELFF